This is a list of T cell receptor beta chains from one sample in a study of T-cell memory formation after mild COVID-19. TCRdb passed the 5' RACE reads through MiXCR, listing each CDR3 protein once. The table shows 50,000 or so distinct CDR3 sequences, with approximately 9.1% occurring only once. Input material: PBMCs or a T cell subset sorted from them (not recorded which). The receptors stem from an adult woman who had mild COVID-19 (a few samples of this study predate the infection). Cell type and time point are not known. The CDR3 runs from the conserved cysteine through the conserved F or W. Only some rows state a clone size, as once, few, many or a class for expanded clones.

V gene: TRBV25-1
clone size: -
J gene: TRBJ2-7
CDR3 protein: CASSVSADGAYEQYF

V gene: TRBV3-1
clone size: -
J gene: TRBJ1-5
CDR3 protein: CASSQTDQPQHF

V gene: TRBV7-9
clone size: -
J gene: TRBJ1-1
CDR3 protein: CASSLTSAEAFF

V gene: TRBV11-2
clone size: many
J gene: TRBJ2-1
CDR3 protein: CASSLGRGGKNEQFF

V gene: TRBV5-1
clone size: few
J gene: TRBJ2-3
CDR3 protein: CASSLSGVNTDTQYF

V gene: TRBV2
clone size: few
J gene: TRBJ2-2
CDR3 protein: CASSELAGGPGELFF

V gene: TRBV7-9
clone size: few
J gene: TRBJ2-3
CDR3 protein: CASSFPTSLSDTQYF

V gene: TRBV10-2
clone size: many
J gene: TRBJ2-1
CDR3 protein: CASRLGSLGSEQFF

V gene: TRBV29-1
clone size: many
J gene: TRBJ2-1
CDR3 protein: CSVEISGAGVGNEQFF

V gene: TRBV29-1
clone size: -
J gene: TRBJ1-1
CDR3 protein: CSVGDPEAFF

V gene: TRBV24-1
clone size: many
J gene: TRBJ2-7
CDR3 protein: CATSDLLLRQYF

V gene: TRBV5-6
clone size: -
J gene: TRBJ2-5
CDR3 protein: CASSWDRQETQYF

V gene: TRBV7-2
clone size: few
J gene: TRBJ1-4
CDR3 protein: CASSLGTGSSEKLFF

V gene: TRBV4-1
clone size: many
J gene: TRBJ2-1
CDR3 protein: CASSQAGGTPPGRFF

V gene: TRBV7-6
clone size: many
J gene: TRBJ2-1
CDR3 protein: CASSLATSDNEQFF

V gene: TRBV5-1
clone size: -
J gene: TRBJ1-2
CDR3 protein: CASSSLGGLEYGYTF

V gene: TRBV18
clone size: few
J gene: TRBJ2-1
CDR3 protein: CASSQSGAHNEQFF

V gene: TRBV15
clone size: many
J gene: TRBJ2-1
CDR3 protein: CATSRDSGGPYNEQFF

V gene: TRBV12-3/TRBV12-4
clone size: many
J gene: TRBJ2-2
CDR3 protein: CASSLGGGHGELFF

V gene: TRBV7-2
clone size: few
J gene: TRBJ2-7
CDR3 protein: CASSLTLAGGASLF

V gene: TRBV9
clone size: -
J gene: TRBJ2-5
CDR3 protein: CASSPRGTGIQETQYF

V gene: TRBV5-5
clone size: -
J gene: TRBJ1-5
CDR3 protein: CASSPYRTGESNQPQHF

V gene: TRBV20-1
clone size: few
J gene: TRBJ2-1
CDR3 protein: CSATGDLYNEQFF

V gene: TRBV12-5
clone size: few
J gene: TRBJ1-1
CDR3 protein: CASAGDRGNTEAFF

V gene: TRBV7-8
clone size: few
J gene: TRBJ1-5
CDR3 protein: CASSPRPNQPQHF

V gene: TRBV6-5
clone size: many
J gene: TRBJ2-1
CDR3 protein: CASSYRGTSNEQFF

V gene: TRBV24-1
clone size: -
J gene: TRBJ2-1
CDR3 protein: CATAAGGVHEQFF

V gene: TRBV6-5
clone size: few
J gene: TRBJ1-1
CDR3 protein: CASSYPGTTGAFF

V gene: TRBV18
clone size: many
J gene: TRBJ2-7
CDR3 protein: CASSPSLTVTYEQYF

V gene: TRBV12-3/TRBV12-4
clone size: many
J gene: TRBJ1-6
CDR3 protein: CASSPRGTGNNSPLHF

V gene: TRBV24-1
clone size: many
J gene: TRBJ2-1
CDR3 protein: CATSDRRTGWGYNEQFF

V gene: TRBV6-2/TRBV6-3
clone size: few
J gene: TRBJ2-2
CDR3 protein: CASNLRQGRGGELFF

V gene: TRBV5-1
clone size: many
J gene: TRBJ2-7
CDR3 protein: CASSPRQPGSYEQYF

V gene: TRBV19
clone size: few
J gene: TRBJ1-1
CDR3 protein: CAALRQPNTEAFF

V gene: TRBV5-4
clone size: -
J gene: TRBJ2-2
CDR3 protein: CASSLAGQDTGELFF

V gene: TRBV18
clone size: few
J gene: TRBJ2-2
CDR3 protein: CASSPREESNTGELFF

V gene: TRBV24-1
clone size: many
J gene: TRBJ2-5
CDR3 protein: CATSDPRQSQETQYF

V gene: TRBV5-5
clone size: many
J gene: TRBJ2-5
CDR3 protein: CASSWTGKETQYF

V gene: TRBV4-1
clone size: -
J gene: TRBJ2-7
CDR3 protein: CASSQMGGGYWSHEQYF

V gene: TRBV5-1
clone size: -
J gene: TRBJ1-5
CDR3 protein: CASSPGVNQPQHF

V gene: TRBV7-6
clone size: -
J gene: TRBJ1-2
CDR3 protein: CASTVDRGLGSTF

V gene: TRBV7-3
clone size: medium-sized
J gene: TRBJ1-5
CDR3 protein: CASSLTAVEPQHF

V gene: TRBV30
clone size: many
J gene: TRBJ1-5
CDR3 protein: CAWSTAGNQPQHF

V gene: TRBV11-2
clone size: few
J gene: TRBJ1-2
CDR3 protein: CASSGRTGQYGYTF

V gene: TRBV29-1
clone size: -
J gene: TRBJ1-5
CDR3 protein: CSVGSPTGSQPQHF

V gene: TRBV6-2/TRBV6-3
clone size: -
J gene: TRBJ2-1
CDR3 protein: CASRGHRVTYNEQFF

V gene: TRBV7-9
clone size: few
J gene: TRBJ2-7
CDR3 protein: CASSSRGDDPYEQYF

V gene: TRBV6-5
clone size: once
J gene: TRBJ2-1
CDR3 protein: CASSYKGTGENEQFF

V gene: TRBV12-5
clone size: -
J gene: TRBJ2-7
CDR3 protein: CASGPQLGPEFSYEQYF

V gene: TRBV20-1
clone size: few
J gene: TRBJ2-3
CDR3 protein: CSAHPLGRGGDTQYF

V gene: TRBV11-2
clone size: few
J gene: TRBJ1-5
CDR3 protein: CASSPGGRDQPQHF

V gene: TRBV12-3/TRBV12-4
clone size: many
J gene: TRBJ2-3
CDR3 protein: CASSGLGLATDTQYF

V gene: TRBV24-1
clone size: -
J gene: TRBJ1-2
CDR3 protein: CATSDTAYGYTF

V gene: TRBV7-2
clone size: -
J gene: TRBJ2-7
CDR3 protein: CASSFTGGNYEQYF

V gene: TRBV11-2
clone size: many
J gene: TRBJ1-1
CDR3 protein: CASSLGPFRDTEAFF

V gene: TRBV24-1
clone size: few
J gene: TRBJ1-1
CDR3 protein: CATRSDRATEAFF

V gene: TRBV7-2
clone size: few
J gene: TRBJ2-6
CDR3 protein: CASSLLAGVAPSGANVLTF

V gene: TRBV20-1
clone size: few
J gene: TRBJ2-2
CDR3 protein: CSARYGGNTGELFF